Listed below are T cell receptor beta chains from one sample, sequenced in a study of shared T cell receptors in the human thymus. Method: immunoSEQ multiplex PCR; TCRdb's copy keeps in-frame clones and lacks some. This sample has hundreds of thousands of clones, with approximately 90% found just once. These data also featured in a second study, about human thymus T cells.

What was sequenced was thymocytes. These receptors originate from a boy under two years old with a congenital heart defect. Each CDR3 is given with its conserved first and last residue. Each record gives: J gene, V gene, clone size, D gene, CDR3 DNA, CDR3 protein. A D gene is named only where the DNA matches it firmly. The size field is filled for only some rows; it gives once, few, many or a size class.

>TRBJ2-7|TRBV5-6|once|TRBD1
TGTGCCAGCAGCGAGACAGGGCCGACCTACGAGCAGTACTTC
CASSETGPTYEQYF
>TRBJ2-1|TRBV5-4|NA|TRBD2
TGTGCCAGCAGCTTTCTTCGGAGGCGGGAGAACGCCCACAATGAGCAGTTCTTC
CASSFLRRRENAHNEQFF
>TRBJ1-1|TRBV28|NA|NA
TGTGCCAGCAGATACCCACCAACAGGAGCTTTCTTT
CASRYPPTGAFF
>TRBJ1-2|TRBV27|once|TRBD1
TGTGCCAGCAGTTTATCGAGACAGGGTGGAGATGGCTACACCTTC
CASSLSRQGGDGYTF
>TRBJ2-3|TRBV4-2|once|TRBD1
TGTGCCAGCAGCCATATCATCCACAGGGGGAGCACAGATACGCAGTATTTT
CASSHIIHRGSTDTQYF
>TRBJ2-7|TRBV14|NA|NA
TGTGCCAGCAGCCAAGATTTCGGGGGCTACGAGCAGTACTTC
CASSQDFGGYEQYF
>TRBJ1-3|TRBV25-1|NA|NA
TGTGCCAGCAGTGAATTAACCGTCGACAGGCTCTCTGGAAACACCATATATTTT
CASSELTVDRLSGNTIYF
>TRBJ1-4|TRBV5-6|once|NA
TGTGCCAGCAGCTTGTCGGAGCGCCTACCAACTAATGAAAAACTGTTTTTT
CASSLSERLPTNEKLFF
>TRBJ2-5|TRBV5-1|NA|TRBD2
TGCGCCAGCAGCGGGACTAGCGGGGGGTCCCAAGAGACCCAGTACTTC
CASSGTSGGSQETQYF
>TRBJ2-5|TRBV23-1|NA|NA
TGCGCCAGCAGTCAATCAGGGGGTCCCCAAGAGACCCAGTACTTC
CASSQSGGPQETQYF
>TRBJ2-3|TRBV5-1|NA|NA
TGCGCCAGCAGCTGGGGCACTATCCCATCCACAGATACGCAGTATTTT
CASSWGTIPSTDTQYF
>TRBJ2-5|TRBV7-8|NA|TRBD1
TGTGCCAGCAGCTTAGGGACAGGGCAGACCCAGTACTTC
CASSLGTGQTQYF
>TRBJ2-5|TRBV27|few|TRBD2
TGTGCCAGCGGAAGGGAAGGCGGGAGGGCAACCAAAGAGACCCAGTACTTC
CASGREGGRATKETQYF
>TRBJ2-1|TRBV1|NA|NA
TGCACCAGCAGCCAAGATGGGGGCATCTCCTACAATGAGCAGTTCTTC
CTSSQDGGISYNEQFF
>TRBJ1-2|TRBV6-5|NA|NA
TGTGCCAACGGACAGTATGGCTACACCTTC
CANGQYGYTF
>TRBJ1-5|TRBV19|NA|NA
TGTGCCAGTAGTATAGATCAGGAGGGATCGGATCAGCCCCAGCATTTT
CASSIDQEGSDQPQHF
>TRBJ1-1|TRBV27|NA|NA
TGTGCCAGCAGCCTATCAATTGGTACTGAAGCTTTCTTT
CASSLSIGTEAFF
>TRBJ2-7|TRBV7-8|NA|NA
TGTGCCAGCAGCTTAAGTGGTACAGGGACCTACGAGCAGTACTTC
CASSLSGTGTYEQYF
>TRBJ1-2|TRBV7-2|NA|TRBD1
TGTGCCAGCAGCTTAGCGCTACGGGTTTGGGACAGGGTATCTGGCTACACCTTC
CASSLALRVWDRVSGYTF
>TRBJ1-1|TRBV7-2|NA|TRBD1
TGTGCCAGCAGAGATCAGGGGGGCTGCACTGAAGCTTTCTTT
CASRDQGGCTEAFF
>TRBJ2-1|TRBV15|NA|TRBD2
TGTGCCACCAGCAGGCAACTAGCGGGAGACGAGTTCTTC
CATSRQLAGDEFF
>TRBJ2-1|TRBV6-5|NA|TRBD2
TGTGCCAGCAGCGGACTAGCGGGAGTCAATGAGCAGTTCTTC
CASSGLAGVNEQFF
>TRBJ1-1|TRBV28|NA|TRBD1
TGTGCCAGCACCCGGACAGGGCGGGACACTGAAGCTTTCTTT
CASTRTGRDTEAFF
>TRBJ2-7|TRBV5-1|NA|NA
TGCGCCAGCAGCTTGGGGGGAGTACGCTACGAGCAGTACTTC
CASSLGGVRYEQYF
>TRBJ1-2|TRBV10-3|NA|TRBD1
TGTGCCATCAGTGAGTGGAGGAGGGACAGGGAGTCGCCCTATGGCTACACCTTC
CAISEWRRDRESPYGYTF
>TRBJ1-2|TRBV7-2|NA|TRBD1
TGTGCCAGCAGCATCCAGGGACAGGAGAACTATGGCTACACCTTC
CASSIQGQENYGYTF
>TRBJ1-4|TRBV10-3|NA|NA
TGTGCCATCAAGAGGGTCCCTAATGAAAAACTGTTTTTT
CAIKRVPNEKLFF
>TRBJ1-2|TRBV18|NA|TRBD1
TGTGCCAGCTCACCAAAGGGACAGGGGTATGGCTACACCTTC
CASSPKGQGYGYTF
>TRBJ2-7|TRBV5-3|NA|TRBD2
TGTGCCAGAAGCTTGGCGGGGACTAGCGGGAGGGGGCTCTACGAGCAGTACTTC
CARSLAGTSGRGLYEQYF
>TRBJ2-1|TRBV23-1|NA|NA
TGCGCCAGCAGTCAATCGGGGGAGCTAGCGCGAAAGCACTACAATGAGCAGTTCTTC
CASSQSGELARKHYNEQFF
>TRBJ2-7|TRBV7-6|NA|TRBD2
TGTGCCAGCAGCCGCGTACTAGCGGGAAAGACCTACGAGCAGTACTTC
CASSRVLAGKTYEQYF
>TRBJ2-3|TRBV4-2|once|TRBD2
TGTGCCAGCAGCCAAACCCCAGGACTAGCGGCCACAGATACGCAGTATTTT
CASSQTPGLAATDTQYF
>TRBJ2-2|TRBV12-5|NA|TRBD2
TGTGCTAGTGGTTCGGGACTAGCGGGAGGAGATGTCGGGGAGCTGTTTTTT
CASGSGLAGGDVGELFF
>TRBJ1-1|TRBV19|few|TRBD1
TGTGCCAGTAGTCAGGGACAGGGGACTGAAGCTTTCTTT
CASSQGQGTEAFF
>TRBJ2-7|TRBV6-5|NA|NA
TGTGCCAGCAGTTACTCCCGCGGCTACGAGCAGTACTTC
CASSYSRGYEQYF
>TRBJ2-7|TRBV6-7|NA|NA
TGTGCCAGCAGTTACTCGGTGACTAGTGACACCCGCTCCTCCTACGAGCAGTACTTC
CASSYSVTSDTRSSYEQYF
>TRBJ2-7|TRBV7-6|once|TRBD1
TGTGCCAGCAGCTGGGACAGCTCCTACGAGCAGTACTTC
CASSWDSSYEQYF
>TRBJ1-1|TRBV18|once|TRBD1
TGTGCCAGCTCGACAGGGGCTGAAGCTTTCTTT
CASSTGAEAFF
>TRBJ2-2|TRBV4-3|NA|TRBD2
TGCGCCAGCAGCCTGTCGGCGGGAGGGCCCAGCACCGGGGAGCTGTTTTTT
CASSLSAGGPSTGELFF
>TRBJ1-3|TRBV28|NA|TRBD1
TGTGCCAGCAGCCCCCATGGGGGGCCGACAGGGGGAGGAAACACCATATATTTT
CASSPHGGPTGGGNTIYF
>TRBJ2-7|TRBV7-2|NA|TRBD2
TGTGCCAGCAGCTTACCGGGGACTAGCGGGTCCGGGGGGCCCTACGAGCAGTACTTC
CASSLPGTSGSGGPYEQYF
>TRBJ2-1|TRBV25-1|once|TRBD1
TGTGCCAGCAGTGAAAGAGACCAGACAGGGGGCAATGAGCAGTTCTTC
CASSERDQTGGNEQFF
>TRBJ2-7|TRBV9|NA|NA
TGTGCCAGCAGCCCCCGGGGAGCTAGTCCCACCGCCGGGGAGCAGTACTTC
CASSPRGASPTAGEQYF
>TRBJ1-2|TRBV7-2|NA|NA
TGTGCCAGCAGCATCCGGGACATCCCCTTTAACTATGGCTACACCTTC
CASSIRDIPFNYGYTF
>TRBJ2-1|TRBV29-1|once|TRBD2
TGCAGCGTATGGGTGGGGCGGGAGGGTGGCAATGAGCAGTTCTTC
CSVWVGREGGNEQFF